The 20 T cell receptor beta chains listed next were all sequenced from one sample in a study of T cells and Merkel cell carcinoma outcomes. The data were produced by immunoSEQ multiplex PCR, yet TCRdb's version contains in-frame clones alone and is incomplete. The sample lists fewer than 20,000 clones; around 86% were seen once. Input material: tumor tissue from Merkel cell carcinoma. These receptors were collected from a human donor with Merkel cell carcinoma.

This clone was picked up a small number of times. The chain is built from TRBV29-1 and TRBJ1-1; no reliable D call. Per the germline V gene, CDR1 is SQVTM and CDR2 is ANQGSEA. V lost 4 bases and J lost 0, with 15 bases in between. This CDR3 region has 15 residues. The CDR3 spells CSVASVQFMNTEAFF. The DNA of the CDR3 is TGCAGCGTTGCCTCAGTTCAGTTTATGAACACTGAAGCTTTCTTT. The whole variable domain, filled in from reference TRBV29-1 and TRBJ1-1, reads SAVISQKPSRDICQRGTSLTIQCQVDSQVTMMFWYRQQPGQSLTLIATANQGSEATYESGFVIDKFPISRPNLTFSTLTVSNMSPEDSSIYLCSVASVQFMNTEAFFGQGTRLTVV.

J is TRBJ1-2 and V is TRBV9, with D maybe TRBD1 (6 bases). The CDR3 has 13 amino acids. V was cut by 0 bases and J by 4 bases, with 7 bases left in between. CDR1 SGDLS and CDR2 YYNGEE come from the germline V gene. Here the CDR3 reads CASSVEGGYGYTF. The CDR3 nucleotides are TGTGCCAGCAGCGTAGAGGGGGGCTATGGCTACACCTTC.

The genes are TRBV4-1 and TRBJ1-5; 9 nucleotides agree with TRBD1. V lost 2 bases to trimming and J lost 0 bases; unmatched junction nucleotides: 14. This CDR3 is built from 20 residues. Germline V gene sequence: CDR1 MGHRA, CDR2 YSYEKL. As DNA, the CDR3 is TGCGCCAGCAGCCAACCTTTCGGGACAGGGAAGGGTGGTAGCAATCAGCCCCAGCATTTT. As protein: CASSQPFGTGKGGSNQPQHF.

V gene TRBV5-1 combines with J gene TRBJ2-2; TRBD1 matches at 10 bases. Germline V CDR1 and CDR2: SGHRS, YFSETQ. With V trimmed by 3 bases and J by 9 bases, 5 bases remained unmatched. There are 14 residues in the CDR3. CDR3 region: CASSSDRGDRELFF. The CDR3 DNA is TGCGCCAGCAGCTCGGACAGGGGGGACCGGGAGCTGTTTTTT.

The V gene is TRBV2, the J gene TRBJ2-3; 7 bases are shared with TRBD2. The junction had 4 bases not matched to a gene; V was cut back by 2 bases and J by 2 bases. Looked up from germline, CDR1 is SNHLY and CDR2 is FYNNEI. The CDR3 is 15 amino acids. DNA of the CDR3: TGTGCCAGCAGTGAACCGGGAGGCGTCACAGATACGCAGTATTTT. This sequence encodes CASSEPGGVTDTQYF.

With respect to this clone: Distinct nucleotide sequences in the sample also encode this CDR3. V gene TRBV5-1 combines with J gene TRBJ2-7, with 7 nucleotides matching TRBD2. The CDR3 sequence is 15 residues long. CDR1 is SGHRS and CDR2 is YFSETQ in the germline V gene. V gave up 3 bases and J gave up 0 bases; unmatched junction bases: 6. The CDR3 DNA reads TGCGCCAGCAGCTGGGGGACGGGGGGCTCCTACGAGCAGTACTTC. The encoded protein is CASSWGTGGSYEQYF.

The chain couples TRBV18 to TRBJ1-5, with 7 bases identical to TRBD1. The CDR3 is 13 amino acids. V lost 4 bases and J lost 8; bases outside the gene matches: 5. Germline CDR1 is KGHSH and CDR2 is LQKENI. CDR3 DNA sequence: TGTGCCAGCTCACGGGACAGTAATGAGCCCCAGCATTTT. This encodes CASSRDSNEPQHF.

The chain employs TRBV7-9 and TRBJ2-7, with TRBD1 identical over 10 bases. V lost 4 bases, J lost 3 bases, and 9 bases stayed unmatched. Germline V gene lookup returns CDR1 SEHNR and CDR2 FQNEAQ (reference sequence). The CDR3 consists of 16 residues. The CDR3 protein is CASSSTGDRGNYEQYF. In nucleotides, the CDR3 is TGTGCCAGCAGCTCAACAGGGGACAGGGGAAACTACGAGCAGTACTTC.

The chain is built from TRBV27 and TRBJ2-1; D not resolved. The CDR3 sequence is 14 residues long. Trimming took off 4 bases at V and 4 bases at J, with 11 bases between the two ends. CDR1 and CDR2 (germline): MNHEY, SMNVEV (reference sequence). The CDR3 nucleotides are TGTGCCAGCAGTTCACCCGGATATTACAATGAGCAGTTCTTC. Protein sequence: CASSSPGYYNEQFF.

The chain employs TRBV13 and TRBJ1-2, with TRBD1 as a possible D gene (5 bases). V was cut by 0 bases and J by 0 bases, with 11 bases left in between. Germline CDR1 and CDR2: PRHDT and FYEKMQ (reference sequence). The CDR3 contains 16 residues. The CDR3 protein is CASSLGETVTNYGYTF. In DNA form, the CDR3 reads TGTGCCAGCAGCTTAGGGGAGACAGTAACTAACTATGGCTACACCTTC. The whole variable domain, remainder taken from reference TRBV13 and TRBJ1-2, is AAGVIQSPRHLIKEKRETATLKCYPIPRHDTVYWYQQGPGQDPQFLISFYEKMQSDKGSIPDRFSAQQFSDYHSELNMSSLELGDSALYFCASSLGETVTNYGYTFGSGTRLTVV.

The CDR3 reads CASKGDRYEQYF. Written as DNA, the CDR3 is TGTGCCTCAAAGGGAGACCGGTACGAGCAGTACTTC. V is TRBV10-3 and J is TRBJ2-7; possibly TRBD2 for D (5 bases). Germline values: CDR1 ENHRY, CDR2 SYGVKD. The CDR3 extends over 12 amino acids. Trimming pared 11 bases from V and 4 bases from J, leaving 15 bases between.

Of note for this clone: Germline is not matched at one junction end, which may reflect a read error. The V gene is TRBV28, the J gene TRBJ2-2, with unresolved D. Germline V gene data show CDR1 as MDHEN and CDR2 as SYDVKM. This CDR3 spans 17 amino acids. The chain's CDR3 is CVSSFLARTTNTGELFF. CDR3 bases: TGTGTCAGCAGTTTTCTCGCGCGCACTACGAACACCGGGGAGCTGTTTTTT.

This chain connects TRBV19 to TRBJ1-5; D is unclear. Germline CDR1 reads LNHDA; CDR2 reads SQIVND (reference sequence). This CDR3 is 14 amino acids long. Trimming pared 3 bases from V and 3 bases from J, leaving 9 bases between. The CDR3 reads CASSIRGDNQPQHF. For the CDR3, the DNA is TGTGCCAGTAGTATCCGGGGAGACAATCAGCCCCAGCATTTT.

V gene TRBV20-1 combines with J gene TRBJ1-2; D remains unclear. The V end was cut by 5 bases, the J end by 2 bases, with 6 bases between. Germline-derived CDR1 and CDR2 are DFQATT and SNEGSKA (reference sequence). This CDR3 has 11 residues. CDR3 DNA: TGCAGTGCTCCGATCAACTATGGCTACACCTTC. Translated: CSAPINYGYTF.

The chain is built from TRBV5-1 and TRBJ1-5, with a possible D match to TRBD1 (5 bases). The V end was cut by 2 bases, the J end by 4 bases, with 10 bases between. The germline V gene has CDR1 SGHRS and CDR2 YFSETQ. The CDR3 consists of 14 residues. CDR3 sequence: CASSLGDKNQPQHF. As DNA, the CDR3 is TGCGCCAGCAGCTTAGGGGATAAGAATCAGCCCCAGCATTTT.

Comment on this clone: This likely stems from a read error, as it lies one base from a far larger clone. The chain joins TRBV10-1 to TRBJ1-1; D is unclear. Germline loops: CDR1 WNHNN, CDR2 SYGVQD (reference sequence). CDR3 length: 15 amino acids. Trimming took 0 bases from V and 5 from J, leaving 13 bases between them. CDR3 in amino acids: CASSESRGEKTEAFF. CDR3 sequence (DNA): TGCGCCAGCAGTGAGTCTCGCGGGGAAAAGACTGAAGCTTTCTTT.

This chain links TRBV4-2 with TRBJ2-2; unclear D gene. With 2 bases removed from V and 1 base from J, the gap between germline ends came to 8 bases. From germline, CDR1 is LGHNA and CDR2 YNFKEQ. The CDR3 length is 15 residues. This chain's CDR3 is CASSQTTQNTGELFF. Here the CDR3 DNA reads TGTGCCAGCAGCCAAACCACACAGAACACCGGGGAGCTGTTTTTT.

This chain connects TRBV19 to TRBJ2-2; 10 bases map to TRBD2. CDR1 and CDR2 from the germline V gene are LNHDA and SQIVND (reference sequence). The CDR3 totals 16 residues. With 6 bases clipped from V and 9 bases from J, the junction kept 13 bases outside the gene matches. CDR3 sequence reads: CASRDSGTSDGRELFF. CDR3 in DNA: TGTGCCAGTAGGGATTCGGGGACTAGCGACGGCCGGGAGCTGTTTTTT.

The V gene is TRBV7-9, the J gene TRBJ1-6; D is unclear. V was pared by 6 bases and J by 7 bases, with 16 bases between. The germline V gene encodes CDR1 SEHNR and CDR2 FQNEAQ (reference sequence). CDR3 length: 15 amino acids. CDR3 sequence (DNA): TGTGCCAGCAGACCCCACTCCAGAGAAAATTCACCCCTCCACTTT. This sequence encodes CASRPHSRENSPLHF.

The rearrangement uses TRBV27 and TRBJ1-6; D unresolved. The CDR3 totals 19 residues. Germline lookup yields CDR1 MNHEY and CDR2 SMNVEV (reference sequence). The ends were cut back, 5 bases at V and 3 bases at J, with 23 bases in the middle. DNA of the CDR3: TGTGCCAGCAGTCCAACACCGCTGGGTAGGGCCAACTATAATTCACCCCTCCACTTT. It yields the protein CASSPTPLGRANYNSPLHF.